The T cell receptor (beta chain) under discussion was sequenced for a study of OX40 agonist ivuxolimab in advanced cancers. Study-level results: The work left the antigen specificity of expanded peripheral T cells undetermined. Nonresponders included some who also had low normalized T-cell clonal expansion.

V was trimmed by 2 bases and J by 7 bases, leaving 9 bases between them. This CDR3 is 12 amino acids long. Germline assignment: CDR1 GTSNPN and CDR2 SVGIG (reference sequence). On this clone itself: Antigen: not known.

TCRdb's table, derived via immunoSEQ multiplex PCR, lists solely in-frame clones and lacks some. Among fewer than 45,000 clones listed, around four fifths were seen once. This specimen was CD4+ or CD8+ T cells sorted from blood, taken in a trial of the OX40 agonist ivuxolimab. The sequence derives from an adult with an advanced solid tumor such as melanoma, head and neck, liver or kidney cancer. The V call is TRBV30, the J call TRBJ1-5; D is ambiguous. The CDR3 reads CAWSRKGQPQHF. The CDR3 bases are TGTGCCTGGAGTAGGAAAGGGCAGCCCCAGCATTTT.